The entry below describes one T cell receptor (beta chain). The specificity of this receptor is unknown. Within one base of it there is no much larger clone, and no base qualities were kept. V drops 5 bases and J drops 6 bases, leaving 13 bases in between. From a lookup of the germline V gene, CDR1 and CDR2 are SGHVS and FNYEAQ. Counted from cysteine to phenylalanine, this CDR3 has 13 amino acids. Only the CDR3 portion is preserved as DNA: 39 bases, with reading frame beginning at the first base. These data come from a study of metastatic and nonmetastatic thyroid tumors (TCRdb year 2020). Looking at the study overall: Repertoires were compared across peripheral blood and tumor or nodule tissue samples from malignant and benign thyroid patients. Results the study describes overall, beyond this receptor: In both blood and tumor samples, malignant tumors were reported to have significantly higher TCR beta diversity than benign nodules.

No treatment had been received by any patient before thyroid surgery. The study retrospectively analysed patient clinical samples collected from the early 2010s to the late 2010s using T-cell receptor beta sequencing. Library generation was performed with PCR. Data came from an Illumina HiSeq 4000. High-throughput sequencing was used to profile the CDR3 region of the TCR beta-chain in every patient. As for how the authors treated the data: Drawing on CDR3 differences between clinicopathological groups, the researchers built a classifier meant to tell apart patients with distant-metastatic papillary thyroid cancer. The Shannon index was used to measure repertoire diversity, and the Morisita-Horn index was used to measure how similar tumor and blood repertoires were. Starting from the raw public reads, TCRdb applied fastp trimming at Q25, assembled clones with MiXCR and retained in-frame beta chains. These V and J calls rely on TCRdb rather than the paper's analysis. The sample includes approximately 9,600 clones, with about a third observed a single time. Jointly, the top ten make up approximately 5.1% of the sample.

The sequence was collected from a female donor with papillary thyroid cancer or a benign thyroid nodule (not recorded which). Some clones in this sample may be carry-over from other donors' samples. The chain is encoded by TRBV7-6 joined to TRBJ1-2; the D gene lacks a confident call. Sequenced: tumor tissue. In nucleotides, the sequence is TGTGCCAGCAGCCCCATAGGGAGGGATGGCTACACCTTC. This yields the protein CASSPIGRDGYTF.